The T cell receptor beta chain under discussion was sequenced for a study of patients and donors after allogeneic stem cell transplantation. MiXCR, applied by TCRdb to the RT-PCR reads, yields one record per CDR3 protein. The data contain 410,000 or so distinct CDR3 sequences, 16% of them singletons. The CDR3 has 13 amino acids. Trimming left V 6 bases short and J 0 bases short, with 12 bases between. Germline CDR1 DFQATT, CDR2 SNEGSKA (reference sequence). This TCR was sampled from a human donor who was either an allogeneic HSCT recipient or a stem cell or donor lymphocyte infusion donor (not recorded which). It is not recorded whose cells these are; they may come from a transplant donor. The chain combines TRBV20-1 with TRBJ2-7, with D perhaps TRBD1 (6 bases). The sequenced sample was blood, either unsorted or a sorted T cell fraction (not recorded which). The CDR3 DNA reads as TGCAGTGCCCCTCGGGACACCTCCTACGAGCAGTACTTC. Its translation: CSAPRDTSYEQYF.